The clone carrying this T cell receptor (beta chain) was picked up many times. Its antigen is unknown. The record originates from a study of T cells in Graves' hyperthyroidism and ophthalmopathy. Study-wide points: Most thyroid clonotypes with frequency above 0.001 were detected in blood.

RNA transcripts served as the template for amplifying TCR beta CDR3 regions. Researchers ran a first-round RT-PCR on the TCR CDR3 using the HTBI primer set. TCRdb passed the multiplex PCR reads through MiXCR, listing each CDR3 protein once. The table includes about 400,000 distinct CDR3 sequences, under 15% detected once. Clinical symptoms, serum thyroxine, TRAb, thyroid ultrasound and orbital computed tomography informed diagnoses. Material for sequencing was blood. The receptor comes from a woman aged 18-29 years with Graves' hyperthyroidism.

The CDR3 protein is CASSGALGRGKNTEAFF. Here the CDR3 DNA reads TGTGCCAGCAGTGGGGCTTTGGGGCGGGGGAAGAACACTGAAGCTTTCTTT. The chain has TRBV28 and TRBJ1-1; tentative D call: TRBD1 (5 bases). V lost 5 bases and J lost 1, with 20 bases in between. The CDR3 consists of 17 residues. Germline CDR1 reads MDHEN; CDR2 reads SYDVKM.